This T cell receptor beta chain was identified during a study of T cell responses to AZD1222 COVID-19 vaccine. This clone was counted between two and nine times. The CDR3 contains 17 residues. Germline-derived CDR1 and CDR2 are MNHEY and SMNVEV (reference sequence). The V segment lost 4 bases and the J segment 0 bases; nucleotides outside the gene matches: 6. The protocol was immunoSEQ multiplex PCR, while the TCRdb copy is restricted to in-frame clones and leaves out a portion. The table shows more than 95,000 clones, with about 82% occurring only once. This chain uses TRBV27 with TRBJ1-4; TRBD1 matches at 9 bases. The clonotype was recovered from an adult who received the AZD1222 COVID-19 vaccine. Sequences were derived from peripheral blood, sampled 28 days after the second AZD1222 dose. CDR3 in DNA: TGTGCCAGCAGTTCCCTCCGGGACAGGGCAACTAATGAAAAACTGTTTTTT. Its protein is CASSSLRDRATNEKLFF.